The 3 T cell receptor beta chains below were found in one sample sequenced in a study of cytomegalovirus exposure and HLA in healthy donors. PCR primers comprised 60 Vbeta and 13 Jbeta primers. Profiled with immunoSEQ multiplex PCR; TCRdb holds only in-frame clones, not every one. This sample has 95,000 to 150,000 clones, with 65% to 85% found just once. Sequenced input: PBMCs. These receptors were obtained from a man in his fifties in good health and CMV-seronegative.

The genes are TRBV18 and TRBJ2-7, with 10 bases matching TRBD1. Per the germline V gene, CDR1 is KGHSH and CDR2 is LQKENI. J was trimmed by 5 bases and V by 0 bases; bases with no gene match: 1. This CDR3 has 14 residues. CDR3 bases: TGTGCCAGCTCACCACCGGACAGGGGGGACGAGCAGTACTTC. Amino acids: CASSPPDRGDEQYF. The variable domain in full, completed from reference TRBV18 and TRBJ2-7, reads NAGVMQNPRHLVRRRGQEARLRCSPMKGHSHVYWYRQLPEEGLKFMVYLQKENIIDESGMPKERFSAEFPKEGPSILRIQQVVRGDSAAYFCASSPPDRGDEQYFGPGTRLTVT.

The chain uses TRBV4-1 and TRBJ2-7, with D possibly matching TRBD1 (5 bases). CDR1 MGHRA and CDR2 YSYEKL come from the germline V gene. Trimming took off 4 bases at V and 5 bases at J, with 15 bases between the two ends. The CDR3 is 14 amino acids. The chain's CDR3 is CASSLRTGTDEQYF. CDR3 nucleotides: TGCGCCAGCAGCCTTCGTACAGGTACCGACGAGCAGTACTTC.

This chain joins TRBV29-1 and TRBJ1-1, with a possible D match to TRBD1 (5 bases). Germline V gene lookup returns CDR1 SQVTM and CDR2 ANQGSEA. The CDR3 is 13 residues long. Trimming cost V 5 bases and J 9 bases, with 19 bases left between them. In nucleotides, the CDR3 is TGCAGCGTTAACCCTGCGGGAGGGGCGCAAGCTTTCTTT. Protein: CSVNPAGGAQAFF.